A single sample is the source of the 31 T cell receptor beta chains below, sequenced in a study of control samples from healthy donors and cancer patients. Some clones are missing from TCRdb's copy, which holds only in-frame ones; the method was immunoSEQ multiplex PCR. The table shows around 150,000 clones, with around 88% occurring only once. Sequencing was done on a sample of blood. Every receptor here comes from a man aged 18 to 35 in good health.

The table lists this clone with a few counts. The rearrangement links TRBV6-9 to TRBJ2-7, with TRBD1 identical over 9 bases. There are 13 residues in the CDR3. The J segment lost 4 bases and the V segment lost 8 bases, leaving 6 bases of the junction unmatched. Germline CDR1 is MNHGY and CDR2 is SVAAGI. The CDR3 DNA follows: TGTGCCAGCCTCTACAGGGGGCAGTACGAGCAGTACTTC. The encoded protein is CASLYRGQYEQYF.

This rearrangement joins TRBV5-1 to TRBJ2-1; 10 bases are a match to TRBD2. J lost 7 bases, V lost 2 bases, and 6 bases had no gene match. The CDR3 covers 15 residues. Germline CDR1 is SGHRS and CDR2 is YFSETQ. The CDR3, as DNA: TGCGCCAGCAGCTTCAGCGGGGGGGCCGATAATGAGCAGTTCTTC. Protein: CASSFSGGADNEQFF.

The chain employs TRBV30 and TRBJ1-4; possible D gene TRBD1, 6 bases. CDR3 length: 14 residues. The V gene lost 0 bases and the J gene lost 8 bases, with 13 bases spanning the gap. The germline V gene encodes CDR1 GTSNPN and CDR2 SVGIG (reference sequence). The CDR3, as DNA: TGTGCCTGGAGTGTAGGGGCAGGGGACGAAAAACTGTTTTTT. The encoded protein is CAWSVGAGDEKLFF.

This clone came up once. The CDR3 sequence is CASSGGKTQYF. CDR3 nucleotide sequence: TGTGCCAGCAGTGGTGGCAAGACCCAGTACTTC. The chain combines TRBV6-2 or TRBV6-3 with TRBJ2-5; D gene ambiguous. Germline CDR1 reads MNHEY; CDR2 reads SVGEGT. The germline V and J ends were trimmed by 5 bases and 6 bases, with 7 bases remaining between them. The CDR3 totals 11 residues.

This clone showed up just once. The V call is TRBV7-2, the J call TRBJ2-5; TRBD1 or TRBD2 may be the D gene (5 bases each). CDR3 length: 13 residues. Germline CDR1 is SGHTA and CDR2 is FQGNSA. The V gene lost 4 bases and the J gene lost 4 bases, with 10 bases spanning the gap. The CDR3 region is CASSSTRGETQYF. The CDR3 DNA reads TGTGCCAGCAGCTCTACTAGGGGAGAGACCCAGTACTTC.

This chain connects TRBV19 to TRBJ1-1; TRBD1 matches at 9 bases. Trimming took 3 bases from V and 0 from J; bases not matched to a gene: 5. Per germline, CDR1 LNHDA and CDR2 SQIVND (reference sequence). This CDR3 has 16 residues. The CDR3 region has the DNA TGTGCCAGTAGTATCTCGACAGGGGGAATGAACACTGAAGCTTTCTTT. Amino acids: CASSISTGGMNTEAFF.

The rearrangement links TRBV7-6 to TRBJ1-1, with D unresolved. The CDR3 runs to 12 residues. Per the germline V gene, CDR1 is SGHVS and CDR2 is FNYEAQ. V lost 0 bases and J 7 bases, leaving 6 bases between the germline ends. The chain's CDR3 is CASSLAGGEAFF. As DNA, the CDR3 is TGTGCCAGCAGCTTAGCCGGCGGTGAAGCTTTCTTT.

V usage is TRBV18 and J usage is TRBJ1-5, with D maybe TRBD1 (5 bases). This CDR3 is built from 16 residues. Deletions cut 4 bases from V and 7 bases from J, with 20 bases between. Germline CDR1 KGHSH, CDR2 LQKENI. This CDR3 reads CASSRESGQGRQPQHF. CDR3 nucleotides: TGTGCCAGCTCACGGGAGAGTGGGCAGGGCAGGCAGCCCCAGCATTTT.

The chain uses TRBV28 and TRBJ1-2; tentative D call: TRBD1 (5 bases). The CDR3 covers 13 residues. From germline, CDR1 is MDHEN and CDR2 SYDVKM. Trimming took off 5 bases at V and 4 bases at J, with 11 bases between the two ends. CDR3 DNA: TGTGCCAGCAGTCTAGCAGGGATCTATGGCTACACCTTC. Residues: CASSLAGIYGYTF.

The CDR3 region has the DNA TGTGCCAGCAGTTACTCAGGGGGAGGATACGAGCAGTACTTC. The encoded protein is CASSYSGGGYEQYF. The chain joins TRBV6-2 or TRBV6-3 to TRBJ2-7; D could derive from TRBD1 or TRBD2 (6 bases each). Looked up from germline, CDR1 is MNHEY and CDR2 is SVGEGT. The V gene lost 0 bases and the J gene lost 4 bases, with 10 bases spanning the gap. CDR3 size: 14 residues.

The chain uses TRBV7-2 and TRBJ2-7; 11 nucleotides match TRBD1. V was clipped by 3 bases and J by 2 bases; unmatched bases: 3. Per germline, CDR1 SGHTA and CDR2 FQGNSA. The CDR3 covers 15 residues. CDR3 sequence (DNA): TGTGCCAGCAGCTTGGGACAGGGGGAAACCTACGAGCAGTACTTC. Its translation: CASSLGQGETYEQYF.

This clone was found a few times. The J gene is TRBJ1-3, the V gene TRBV28; D is undetermined. Germline loops: CDR1 MDHEN, CDR2 SYDVKM. The CDR3 sequence is 14 residues long. With 6 bases removed from V and 7 bases from J, the gap between germline ends came to 16 bases. CDR3 sequence reads: CASSGPFPRNTIYF. The CDR3 coding sequence is TGTGCCAGCAGCGGACCCTTTCCGAGGAACACCATATATTTT.

The rearrangement joins TRBV29-1 to TRBJ2-7, with a possible D match to TRBD1 (6 bases). Trimming took off 7 bases at V and 0 bases at J, with 10 bases between the two ends. The CDR3 is 12 residues long. From germline, CDR1 is SQVTM and CDR2 ANQGSEA. The CDR3 loop is CSAGHNSYEQYF. The CDR3 DNA is TGCAGCGCGGGACATAACTCCTACGAGCAGTACTTC.

This chain links TRBV9 with TRBJ2-5; D uncertain. The CDR3 length is 12 residues. V was cut by 3 bases and J by 5 bases, with 8 bases left in between. Germline V gives CDR1 SGDLS, CDR2 YYNGEE. In DNA, the CDR3 is TGTGCCAGCAGCGGACCTAGGGAGACCCAGTACTTC. This translates into CASSGPRETQYF.

The chain combines TRBV6-2 or TRBV6-3 with TRBJ2-3; D is unresolved. The CDR3 is made up of 19 amino acids. Germline V gives CDR1 MNHEY, CDR2 SVGEGT. The V gene lost 0 bases and the J gene lost 3 bases, with 22 bases spanning the gap. CDR3 region: CASSYSALGIRGKTDTQYF. For the CDR3, the DNA is TGTGCCAGCAGTTACTCGGCGCTTGGTATCCGCGGTAAAACAGATACGCAGTATTTT.

This chain uses TRBV5-6 with TRBJ2-7; no clear D gene. Deletions cut 1 base from V and 1 base from J, with 9 bases between. The CDR3 extends over 14 amino acids. Germline assignment: CDR1 SGHDT and CDR2 YYEEEE. The CDR3 sequence: CASSLNGNSYEQYF. The CDR3 DNA reads as TGTGCCAGCAGCTTGAATGGGAATTCCTACGAGCAGTACTTC.

V is TRBV10-1 and J is TRBJ2-7, with 7 nucleotides matching TRBD1. The CDR3 is 17 amino acids. J was trimmed by 0 bases and V by 7 bases; bases with no gene match: 15. Germline lookup yields CDR1 WNHNN and CDR2 SYGVQD (reference sequence). The CDR3 DNA is TGCGCCAGCAATACCCGTGTCCCCGGGACAGACTCCTACGAGCAGTACTTC. Residues: CASNTRVPGTDSYEQYF.

The rearrangement joins TRBV5-1 to TRBJ2-2; D is uncertain. Germline V gives CDR1 SGHRS, CDR2 YFSETQ. Trimming pared 0 bases from V and 4 bases from J, leaving 7 bases between. The CDR3 consists of 14 residues. The DNA of the CDR3 is TGCGCCAGCAGCTTGGAAGGCGGCACCGGGGAGCTGTTTTTT. Its protein product is CASSLEGGTGELFF.

This clone came up once. The V and J genes are TRBV28 and TRBJ2-4; TRBD1 matches 11 bases. This CDR3 spans 14 amino acids. CDR1 and CDR2 from the germline V gene are MDHEN and SYDVKM. The trim removed 4 bases at V and 8 bases at J, leaving 4 bases unmatched. CDR3 residues: CASSSGTGGHIQYF. CDR3 coding DNA: TGTGCCAGCAGTTCCGGGACAGGGGGGCACATTCAGTACTTC.

This clone occurred once. The germline gene is not matched at one end of the junction; a read error may be the cause. The rearrangement links TRBV25-1 to TRBJ1-1; D is ambiguous. The V gene's germline CDR1 is MGHDK and CDR2 SYGVNS. The CDR3 contains 9 residues. The CDR3 loop reads CASSSDAFF. CDR3 in DNA: TGTGCCAGCAGCTCTGACGCTTTCTTT.

The rearrangement links TRBV28 to TRBJ2-7; D may be TRBD1 (6 bases). This CDR3 comprises 11 residues. V lost 8 bases to trimming and J lost 6 bases, with 11 bases between them. The germline V gene encodes CDR1 MDHEN and CDR2 SYDVKM. DNA of the CDR3: TGTGCCAGCTTCAACAGGGTCGAGCAGTACTTC. Amino acid sequence: CASFNRVEQYF.

The gene calls are TRBV5-5 and TRBJ1-1; D gene uncertain. Germline lookup yields CDR1 SGHKS and CDR2 YYEKEE (reference sequence). The germline V and J ends were trimmed by 0 bases and 3 bases, with 12 bases remaining between them. This CDR3 spans 15 amino acids. The CDR3 sequence: CASSLVTTKDTEAFF. The CDR3, as DNA: TGTGCCAGCAGCTTGGTTACGACTAAGGACACTGAAGCTTTCTTT. The full variable domain, in which reference TRBV5-5 and TRBJ1-1 provide the parts outside the CDR3, is DAGVTQSPTHLIKTRGQQVTLRCSPISGHKSVSWYQQVLGQGPQFIFQYYEKEERGRGNFPDRFSARQFPNYSSELNVNALLLGDSALYLCASSLVTTKDTEAFFGQGTRLTVV.

This sequence joins TRBV5-8 and TRBJ1-2; D remains unclear. From germline, CDR1 is SGHTS and CDR2 YDEGEE. The CDR3 is 12 amino acids. V lost 9 bases and J 2 bases, leaving 11 bases between the germline ends. The CDR3 loop is CANLGMNYGYTF. In DNA form, the CDR3 reads TGTGCCAACCTCGGCATGAACTATGGCTACACCTTC.

Worth noting for this clone: At one boundary the junction diverges from the germline segment, which might be a read error. Other DNA sequences in this specimen translate into the identical CDR3. This sequence joins TRBV29-1 and TRBJ2-2; the D gene could be TRBD1 or TRBD2 (6 bases each). In germline, CDR1 is SQVTM, CDR2 ANQGSEA. The CDR3 consists of 14 residues. Here the CDR3 DNA reads TGCAGCGTTGAAGACGGGGGCCTCACCGGGGAGCTATTTTTT. This codes for CSVEDGGLTGELFF.

The chain carries TRBV6-2 or TRBV6-3 and TRBJ2-4, with D perhaps TRBD2 (6 bases). Germline CDR1 and CDR2: MNHEY and SVGEGT. Trimming cost V 4 bases and J 8 bases, with 12 bases left between them. The CDR3 loop spans 13 amino acids. CDR3 DNA: TGTGCCAGCAGTTCAAGCGGGTGGGACATTCAGTACTTC. Translating gives CASSSSGWDIQYF.

The chain uses TRBV5-1 and TRBJ2-5; 9 bases are shared with TRBD2. There are 16 residues in the CDR3. With V trimmed by 3 bases and J by 3 bases, 9 bases remained unmatched. The germline gives CDR1 SGHRS, CDR2 YFSETQ. CDR3 in DNA: TGCGCCAGCAGCTCCGAGGAGACTAGCGGAGAAGAGACCCAGTACTTC. This gives the protein CASSSEETSGEETQYF. Variable domain in full (rest from reference TRBV5-1 and TRBJ2-5): KAGVTQTPRYLIKTRGQQVTLSCSPISGHRSVSWYQQTPGQGLQFLFEYFSETQRNKGNFPGRFSGRQFSNSRSEMNVSTLELGDSALYLCASSSEETSGEETQYFGPGTRLLVL.

V is TRBV4-1 and J is TRBJ1-3; no reliable D call. The CDR3 is 14 amino acids. CDR1 and CDR2 (germline): MGHRA, YSYEKL. Deletions cut 5 bases from V and 5 bases from J, with 13 bases between. The DNA of the CDR3 is TGCGCCAGCAGCAAGGACTCGGGAAGAAACACCATATATTTT. Its translation: CASSKDSGRNTIYF.

This clone was detected once. The chain uses TRBV5-1 and TRBJ1-2; tentatively, D is TRBD1 (5 bases). This CDR3 is built from 15 residues. From germline, CDR1 is SGHRS and CDR2 YFSETQ. V lost 4 bases to trimming and J lost 4 bases, with 17 bases between them. The CDR3 sequence: CASSHDGRAGYGYTF. DNA of the CDR3: TGCGCCAGCAGCCACGATGGCAGGGCGGGCTATGGCTACACCTTC.

The V gene is TRBV7-9, the J gene TRBJ2-1; unclear D gene. The CDR3 is 14 amino acids. Germline CDR1 and CDR2: SEHNR and FQNEAQ (reference sequence). V lost 2 bases and J 5 bases, leaving 10 bases between the germline ends. The CDR3 is CASSLILENNEQFF. In DNA form, the CDR3 reads TGTGCCAGCAGCTTAATCCTAGAGAACAATGAGCAGTTCTTC.

The chain links TRBV19 to TRBJ1-2, with 8 bases matching TRBD1. Per the germline V gene, CDR1 is LNHDA and CDR2 is SQIVND (reference sequence). The CDR3 length is 15 residues. Unmatched junction bases numbered 8, after V lost 5 bases and J lost 3 bases. CDR3 sequence reads: CASSPPRGRDYGYTF. DNA of the CDR3: TGTGCCAGTAGTCCCCCCAGGGGGCGAGACTATGGCTACACCTTC.

The genes are TRBV28 and TRBJ1-1; 7 nucleotides line up with TRBD1. The CDR3 is made up of 17 amino acids. J lost 5 bases, V lost 4 bases, and 16 bases had no gene match. Germline V lookup: CDR1 MDHEN, CDR2 SYDVKM. The CDR3 DNA reads TGTGCCAGCAGTTATAACCACGGGACAGCGAAGGGGACTGAAGCTTTCTTT. This encodes CASSYNHGTAKGTEAFF.